This entry lists 28 T cell receptor beta chains sequenced from one sample in a study of cytomegalovirus exposure and HLA in healthy donors. This PCR relied on a set of 60 Vbeta primers and 13 Jbeta primers. Clones were sequenced by immunoSEQ multiplex PCR, and TCRdb holds only the in-frame ones, with some missing. The sample has fewer than 150,000 clones, approximately 77% seen once. The sample was PBMCs. The receptors were gathered from a woman aged 45-59 years in good health and CMV-seronegative.

The rearrangement links TRBV4-3 to TRBJ1-2; 7 bases map to TRBD1. This CDR3 contains 15 residues. Germline V CDR1 and CDR2: LGHNA, YSLEER. The V and J ends lost 3 bases and 0 bases, in that order; junction bases with no gene match: 4. The CDR3 loop is CASSHRDSANYGYTF. The CDR3 DNA sequence: TGCGCCAGCAGCCACCGGGACAGTGCTAACTATGGCTACACCTTC.

V gene TRBV7-2 combines with J gene TRBJ1-5; D is uncertain. Between the trimmed V and J ends, which lost 5 bases and 3 bases, there was a span of 11 bases. This CDR3 has 14 amino acids. Per the germline V gene, CDR1 is SGHTA and CDR2 is FQGNSA. The CDR3 protein is CASSLGLSNQPQHF. CDR3 nucleotide sequence: TGTGCCAGCAGCCTAGGACTATCCAATCAGCCCCAGCATTTT.

The V and J genes are TRBV4-1 and TRBJ2-7, with 10 bases matching TRBD1. Germline CDR1 reads MGHRA; CDR2 reads YSYEKL. V lost 5 bases to trimming and J lost 2 bases; unmatched junction nucleotides: 3. The CDR3 contains 14 residues. The CDR3 DNA is TGCGCCAGCAGCGGGGACAGGGGACCCTACGAGCAGTACTTC. As protein: CASSGDRGPYEQYF.

This clone was seen only once. The rearrangement links TRBV7-2 to TRBJ2-1; 12 bases map to TRBD1. Germline V gene data show CDR1 as SGHTA and CDR2 as FQGNSA. The CDR3 spans 15 residues. The ends lost 4 bases at V and 7 bases at J; junction bases unmatched: 5. Here the CDR3 DNA reads TGTGCCAGCAGCTCCGGGACAGGGGGCGGGAATGAGCAGTTCTTC. This sequence encodes CASSSGTGGGNEQFF.

The V and J genes are TRBV6-6 and TRBJ2-5; a weak D match, TRBD1 (6 bases). V shed 2 bases and J shed 5 bases, with 12 bases lying between them. Germline CDR1 MNHNY, CDR2 SVGAGI (reference sequence). The CDR3 runs to 14 residues. Written as DNA, the CDR3 is TGTGCCAGCAGTTACCCCGCAGGGGAGGAGACCCAGTACTTC. Protein product: CASSYPAGEETQYF.

This chain links TRBV6-1 with TRBJ2-7; 12 bases fit TRBD2. Germline-derived CDR1 and CDR2 are MNHNS and SASEGT. This CDR3 region has 14 residues. Trimming cost V 6 bases and J 10 bases; bases outside gene matches: 10. The CDR3 loop reads CASRELAGGPTQYF. The CDR3 nucleotides read TGTGCCAGCAGGGAACTAGCGGGGGGCCCAACTCAGTACTTC.

This clone was detected only a few times. This sequence joins TRBV6-5 and TRBJ1-2; TRBD1 matches 7 bases. This CDR3 is built from 13 residues. V lost 6 bases to trimming and J lost 3 bases; unmatched junction nucleotides: 4. Looked up from germline, CDR1 is MNHEY and CDR2 is SVGAGI. CDR3 amino acids: CASSLDRDYGYTF. The CDR3 DNA reads as TGTGCCAGCAGCCTCGACAGGGACTATGGCTACACCTTC.

V is TRBV5-6 and J is TRBJ1-5; a weak D match, TRBD1 (6 bases). V lost 4 bases to trimming and J lost 4 bases, with 24 bases between them. CDR1 SGHDT and CDR2 YYEEEE come from the germline V gene. The CDR3 length is 18 residues. CDR3 bases: TGTGCCAGCAGCATGGGAGGATTCCTAGGACAGCGAAATCAGCCCCAGCATTTT. As protein: CASSMGGFLGQRNQPQHF.

CDR3 sequence (DNA): TGTGCCAGCAGCCAAGAGGGGGGCGGGACAGGGAATGAAAAACTGTTTTTT. This sequence encodes CASSQEGGGTGNEKLFF. This chain joins TRBV4-2 and TRBJ1-4; 9 bases fit TRBD1. The CDR3 spans 17 residues. With V trimmed by 0 bases and J by 5 bases, 7 bases remained unmatched. Germline V lookup: CDR1 LGHNA, CDR2 YNFKEQ.

The chain links TRBV2 to TRBJ2-7; TRBD1 might be the D (6 bases). The CDR3 length is 14 residues. The V end lost 5 bases, the J end lost 2 bases, and 13 bases lay between the germline ends. In germline, CDR1 is SNHLY, CDR2 FYNNEI. The CDR3 nucleotides are TGTGCCAGCAGTTTTACAGGGTTTACCTACGAGCAGTACTTC. Translation gives CASSFTGFTYEQYF.

This chain uses TRBV6-1 with TRBJ2-7, with 8 bases identical to TRBD1. V was pared by 7 bases and J by 3 bases, with 8 bases of the junction left unmatched. CDR3 length equals 14 residues. The V gene's germline CDR1 is MNHNS and CDR2 SASEGT. CDR3 nucleotides: TGTGCCAGCACCGCCCGGACAGGGTTCTACGAGCAGTACTTC. Residues: CASTARTGFYEQYF.

The gene calls are TRBV29-1 and TRBJ1-1; no clear D. V was pared by 3 bases and J by 5 bases, with 13 bases between. Germline loops: CDR1 SQVTM, CDR2 ANQGSEA. The CDR3 runs 13 residues. The CDR3 nucleotides read TGCAGCGTTGAGGAGGGAGCGGGGACTGAAGCTTTCTTT. Amino acids: CSVEEGAGTEAFF.

This clone was seen a single time. The V call is TRBV4-3, the J call TRBJ1-6; 7 nucleotides align to TRBD1. V shed 4 bases and J 9 bases; nucleotides not matched to a gene: 9. The CDR3 loop spans 15 amino acids. Looked up from germline, CDR1 is LGHNA and CDR2 is YSLEER. CDR3 sequence reads: CASSRTQGGGSPLHF. The CDR3 DNA reads as TGCGCCAGCAGCCGAACCCAGGGGGGAGGTTCACCCCTCCACTTT.

The chain uses TRBV5-4 and TRBJ2-3; 9 nucleotides agree with TRBD2. The V gene's germline CDR1 is SGHNT and CDR2 YYREEE (reference sequence). With 4 bases clipped from V and 3 bases from J, the junction kept 6 bases outside the gene matches. The CDR3 sequence is 15 residues long. The CDR3 region is CASSVMTSGTDTQYF. CDR3 sequence (DNA): TGTGCCAGCAGCGTAATGACTAGCGGAACAGATACGCAGTATTTT.

The chain links TRBV27 to TRBJ1-5; D is unclear. From germline, CDR1 is MNHEY and CDR2 SMNVEV (reference sequence). Trimming removed 5 bases from V and 5 bases from J, with 13 bases in between. The CDR3 loop spans 14 amino acids. As DNA, the CDR3 is TGTGCCAGCAGTGTACTGGGCAACGATCAGCCCCAGCATTTT. Its translation is CASSVLGNDQPQHF.

This rearrangement joins TRBV6-1 to TRBJ1-2, with a weak D call TRBD1 (6 bases). The length of the CDR3 is 11 residues. Per the germline V gene, CDR1 is MNHNS and CDR2 is SASEGT. V gave up 2 bases and J gave up 14 bases, with 12 bases separating them. CDR3 bases: TGTGCCAGCAGTGAACGGTACAGGGAAACCTTC. Protein sequence: CASSERYRETF.

By frequency in the sample, this clone is medium-sized. Germline and junction disagree at one end, which may indicate a read error. The gene calls are TRBV7-7 and TRBJ2-3, with TRBD2 as a possible D gene (5 bases). The CDR3 totals 14 residues. Germline lookup yields CDR1 SSHAT and CDR2 FNYEAQ (reference sequence). CDR3 residues: CASSSVLGADTQYF. CDR3 DNA sequence: TGTGCTAGCAGCTCCGTCCTCGGGGCAGATACGCAGTATTTT.

The chain is built from TRBV5-4 and TRBJ2-2; tentative D call: TRBD1 (5 bases). The V and J ends lost 0 bases and 5 bases respectively, with 8 bases between them. The length of the CDR3 is 14 residues. Germline lookup yields CDR1 SGHNT and CDR2 YYREEE (reference sequence). CDR3 region: CASSLAGWTGELFF. CDR3 DNA: TGTGCCAGCAGCTTGGCAGGGTGGACCGGGGAGCTGTTTTTT.

This clone was counted a few times. This chain connects TRBV27 to TRBJ1-6; D might be TRBD1 (5 bases). Per the germline V gene, CDR1 is MNHEY and CDR2 is SMNVEV (reference sequence). The CDR3 runs to 13 residues. The V end lost 10 bases, the J end lost 6 bases, and 13 bases lay between the germline ends. CDR3 loop: CATSDIGNSPLHF. The CDR3 DNA reads TGTGCCACCTCGGACATTGGTAATTCACCCCTCCACTTT.

This clone was found once. The chain couples TRBV19 to TRBJ1-1; 8 bases are a match to TRBD1. This CDR3 region has 15 residues. Germline lookup yields CDR1 LNHDA and CDR2 SQIVND (reference sequence). Germline trimming cut 4 bases from V and 6 bases from J; bases unmatched to any gene: 10. The CDR3 nucleotides are TGTGCCAGTAGTAGCTCCAGGGGGCCGGGGCCTGAAGCTTTCTTT. Encoded protein: CASSSSRGPGPEAFF.

V usage is TRBV5-8 and J usage is TRBJ1-1; 11 bases fit TRBD1. With V trimmed by 0 bases and J by 6 bases, 4 bases remained unmatched. This CDR3 region has 15 residues. Germline V CDR1 and CDR2: SGHTS, YDEGEE. The CDR3 coding sequence is TGTGCCAGCAGCTTGGTAGGGACAGGGGGGCCTGAAGCTTTCTTT. It yields the protein CASSLVGTGGPEAFF. The whole variable domain, filled in from reference TRBV5-8 and TRBJ1-1, reads EAGVTQSPTHLIKTRGQQATLRCSPISGHTSVYWYQQALGLGLQFLLWYDEGEERNRGNFPPRFSGRQFPNYSSELNVNALELEDSALYLCASSLVGTGGPEAFFGQGTRLTVV.

This chain links TRBV6-6 with TRBJ1-2; TRBD1 is a possible D gene (5 bases). With 5 bases removed from V and 4 bases from J, the gap between germline ends came to 11 bases. CDR1 and CDR2 from the germline V gene are MNHNY and SVGAGI (reference sequence). The CDR3 length is 13 residues. This chain's CDR3 is CASSTQGSYGYTF. The CDR3 nucleotides are TGTGCCAGCAGTACCCAGGGATCCTATGGCTACACCTTC.

The genes are TRBV15 and TRBJ1-5; maybe TRBD1 (5 bases). V was clipped by 2 bases and J by 7 bases, with 12 bases between them. The CDR3 sequence is 14 residues long. Germline V gene lookup returns CDR1 LNHNV and CDR2 YYDKDF (reference sequence). CDR3 sequence: CATSRSRVLQPQHF. DNA for the CDR3: TGTGCCACCAGCAGATCCAGGGTTTTACAGCCCCAGCATTTT.

This clone is a singleton in its sample. This sequence joins TRBV6-5 and TRBJ1-5; the match to TRBD1 covers 7 bases. Germline V lookup: CDR1 MNHEY, CDR2 SVGAGI. With V trimmed by 3 bases and J by 5 bases, 1 base remained unmatched. This CDR3 has 13 amino acids. The CDR3 DNA reads TGTGCCAGCAGTTATGACAGGGATCAGCCCCAGCATTTT. Amino acid sequence: CASSYDRDQPQHF.

The chain joins TRBV10-1 to TRBJ1-1; possibly TRBD1 for D (5 bases). The germline V gene encodes CDR1 WNHNN and CDR2 SYGVQD (reference sequence). Trimming left V 0 bases short and J 6 bases short, with 14 bases between. The CDR3 consists of 15 residues. The CDR3 bases are TGCGCCAGCAGTGAGTCGAAAGGGGAAGGGGCTGAAGCTTTCTTT. Protein: CASSESKGEGAEAFF.

The chain uses TRBV6-5 and TRBJ1-5, with unresolved D. The CDR3 sequence is 13 residues long. V was pared by 5 bases and J by 5 bases, with 10 bases between. Looked up from germline, CDR1 is MNHEY and CDR2 is SVGAGI. This CDR3 reads CASSRRVDQPQHF. For the CDR3, the DNA is TGTGCCAGCAGTAGGAGGGTCGATCAGCCCCAGCATTTT.

This chain connects TRBV6-1 to TRBJ2-3; 7 bases map to TRBD2. V lost 3 bases, J lost 3 bases, and 15 bases stayed unmatched. Germline CDR1 and CDR2: MNHNS and SASEGT. CDR3 size: 18 residues. The CDR3 DNA follows: TGTGCCAGCAGTGATGGGTTCGGGGGGACCGCCGGAACAGATACGCAGTATTTT. This codes for CASSDGFGGTAGTDTQYF.

The rearrangement uses TRBV14 and TRBJ1-1; D is unclear. CDR3 length: 15 amino acids. With 4 bases removed from V and 0 bases from J, the gap between germline ends came to 12 bases. Germline loops: CDR1 SGHDN, CDR2 FVKESK. CDR3 coding DNA: TGTGCCAGCAGCCCCCTAGAGGGAATGAACACTGAAGCTTTCTTT. Its protein is CASSPLEGMNTEAFF.